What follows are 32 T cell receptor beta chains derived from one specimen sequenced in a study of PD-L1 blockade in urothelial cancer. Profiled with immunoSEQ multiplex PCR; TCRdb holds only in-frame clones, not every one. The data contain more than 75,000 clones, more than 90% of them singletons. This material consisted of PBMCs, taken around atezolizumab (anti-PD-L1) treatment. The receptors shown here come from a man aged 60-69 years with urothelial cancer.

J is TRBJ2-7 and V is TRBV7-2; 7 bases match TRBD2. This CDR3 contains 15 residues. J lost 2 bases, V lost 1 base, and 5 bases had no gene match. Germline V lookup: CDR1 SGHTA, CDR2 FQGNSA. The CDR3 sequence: CASSLGGSSAYEQYF. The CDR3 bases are TGTGCCAGCAGCTTAGGCGGGAGCTCCGCCTACGAGCAGTACTTC.

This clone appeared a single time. The CDR3 DNA reads TGTGCCAGCAGTGCTCACAGGGTGAGTGCAAAACTGTTTTTT. Translating gives CASSAHRVSAKLFF. V gene TRBV28 combines with J gene TRBJ1-4; a weak D match, TRBD1 (6 bases). Per the germline V gene, CDR1 is MDHEN and CDR2 is SYDVKM. V was clipped by 5 bases and J by 10 bases, with 17 bases between them. The CDR3 is made up of 14 amino acids.

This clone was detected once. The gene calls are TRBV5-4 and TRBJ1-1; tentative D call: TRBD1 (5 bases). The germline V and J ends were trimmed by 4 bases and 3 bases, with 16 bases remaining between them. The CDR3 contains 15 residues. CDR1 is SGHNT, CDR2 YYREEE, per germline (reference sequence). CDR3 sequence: CASSQLGGGYTEAFF. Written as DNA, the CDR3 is TGTGCCAGCAGCCAATTGGGGGGAGGATACACTGAAGCTTTCTTT.

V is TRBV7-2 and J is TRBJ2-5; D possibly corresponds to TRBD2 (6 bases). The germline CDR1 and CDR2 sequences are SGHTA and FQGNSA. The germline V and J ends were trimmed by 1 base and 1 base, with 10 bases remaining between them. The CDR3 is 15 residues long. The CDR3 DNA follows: TGTGCCAGCAGCTTAGTGGGGACTCCCCAAGAGACCCAGTACTTC. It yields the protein CASSLVGTPQETQYF.

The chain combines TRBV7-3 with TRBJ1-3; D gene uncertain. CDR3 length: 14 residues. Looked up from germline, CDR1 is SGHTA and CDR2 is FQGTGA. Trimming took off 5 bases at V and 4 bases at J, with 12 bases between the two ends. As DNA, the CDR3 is TGTGCCAGCAGCCCCCAAACTTGGGGAAACACCATATATTTT. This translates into CASSPQTWGNTIYF.

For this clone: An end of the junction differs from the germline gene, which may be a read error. CDR3 in amino acids: CASSSSIADYNEQFF. In DNA form, the CDR3 reads TGTGCTAGCAGCTCTAGCATCGCAGACTACAATGAGCAGTTCTTC. The chain links TRBV7-7 to TRBJ2-1; maybe TRBD2 (5 bases). This CDR3 region has 15 residues. Per the germline V gene, CDR1 is SSHAT and CDR2 is FNYEAQ (reference sequence).

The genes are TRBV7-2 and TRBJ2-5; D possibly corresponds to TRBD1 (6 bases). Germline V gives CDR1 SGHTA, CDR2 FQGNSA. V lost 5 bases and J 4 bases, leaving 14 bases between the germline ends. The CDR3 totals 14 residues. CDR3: CASSLGTTGETQYF. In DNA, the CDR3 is TGTGCCAGCAGCCTCGGGACAACAGGAGAGACCCAGTACTTC. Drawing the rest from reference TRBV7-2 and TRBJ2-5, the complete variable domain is GAGVSQSPSNKVTEKGKDVELRCDPISGHTALYWYRQSLGQGLEFLIYFQGNSAPDKSGLPSDRFSAERTGGSVSTLTIQRTQQEDSAVYLCASSLGTTGETQYFGPGTRLLVL.

The chain's CDR3 is CASSRQGTNEKLFF. The CDR3 region has the DNA TGTGCCAGCAGCCGACAGGGCACTAATGAAAAACTGTTTTTT. The chain combines TRBV7-2 with TRBJ1-4, with 7 bases aligning to TRBD1. The CDR3 covers 14 residues. Germline V gene sequence: CDR1 SGHTA, CDR2 FQGNSA. V lost 5 bases, J lost 2 bases, and 2 bases stayed unmatched.

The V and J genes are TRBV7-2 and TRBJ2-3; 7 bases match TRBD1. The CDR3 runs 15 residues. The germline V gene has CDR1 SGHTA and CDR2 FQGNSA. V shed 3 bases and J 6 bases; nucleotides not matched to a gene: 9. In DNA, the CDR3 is TGTGCCAGCAGCTTCAGTGGAACAGGGGTCGATACGCAGTATTTT. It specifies CASSFSGTGVDTQYF. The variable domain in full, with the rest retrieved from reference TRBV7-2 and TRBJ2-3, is GAGVSQSPSNKVTEKGKDVELRCDPISGHTALYWYRQSLGQGLEFLIYFQGNSAPDKSGLPSDRFSAERTGGSVSTLTIQRTQQEDSAVYLCASSFSGTGVDTQYFGPGTRLTVL.

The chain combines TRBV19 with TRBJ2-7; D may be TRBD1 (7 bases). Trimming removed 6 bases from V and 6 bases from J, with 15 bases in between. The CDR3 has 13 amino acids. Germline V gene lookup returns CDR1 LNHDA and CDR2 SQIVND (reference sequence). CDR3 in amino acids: CASRTGPGGEQYF. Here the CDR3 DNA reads TGTGCCAGTAGGACAGGGCCCGGGGGCGAGCAGTACTTC.

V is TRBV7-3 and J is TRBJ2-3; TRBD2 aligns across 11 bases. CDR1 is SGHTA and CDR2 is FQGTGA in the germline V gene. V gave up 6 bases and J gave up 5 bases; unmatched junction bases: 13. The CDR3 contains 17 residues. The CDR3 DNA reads TGTGCCAGCAGTCCGACGACTAGCGGGGCCGGCCGAGATACGCAGTATTTT. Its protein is CASSPTTSGAGRDTQYF.

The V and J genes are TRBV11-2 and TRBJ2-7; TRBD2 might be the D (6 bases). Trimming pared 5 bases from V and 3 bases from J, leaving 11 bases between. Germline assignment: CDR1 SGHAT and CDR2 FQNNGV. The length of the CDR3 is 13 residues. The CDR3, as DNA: TGTGCCAGCAGCCTGGGACTTCGCTACGAGCAGTACTTC. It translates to CASSLGLRYEQYF.

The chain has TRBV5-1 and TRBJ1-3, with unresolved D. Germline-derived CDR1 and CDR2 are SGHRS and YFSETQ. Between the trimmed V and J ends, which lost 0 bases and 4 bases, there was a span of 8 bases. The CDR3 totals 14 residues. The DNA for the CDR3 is TGCGCCAGCAGCTTGGGGCAGTCAGGAAACACCATATATTTT. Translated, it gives CASSLGQSGNTIYF.

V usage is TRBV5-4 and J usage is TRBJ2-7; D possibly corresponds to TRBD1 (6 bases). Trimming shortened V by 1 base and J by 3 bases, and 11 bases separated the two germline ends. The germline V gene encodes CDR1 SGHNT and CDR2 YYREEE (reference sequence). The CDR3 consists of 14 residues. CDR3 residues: CASSLPGDVYEQYF. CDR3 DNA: TGTGCCAGCAGCTTGCCAGGGGACGTCTACGAGCAGTACTTC.

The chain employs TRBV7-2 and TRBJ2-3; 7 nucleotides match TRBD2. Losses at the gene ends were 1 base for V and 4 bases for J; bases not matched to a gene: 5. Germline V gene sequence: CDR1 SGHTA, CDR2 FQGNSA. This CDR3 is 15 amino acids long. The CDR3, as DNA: TGTGCCAGCAGCTTAGTGTCGGGGGGTGCAGATACGCAGTATTTT. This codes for CASSLVSGGADTQYF.

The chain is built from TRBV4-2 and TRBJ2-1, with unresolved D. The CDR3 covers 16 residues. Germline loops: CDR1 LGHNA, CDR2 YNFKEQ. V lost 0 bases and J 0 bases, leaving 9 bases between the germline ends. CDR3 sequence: CASSQDRVSSYNEQFF. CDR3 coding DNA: TGTGCCAGCAGCCAAGATCGGGTTAGCTCCTACAATGAGCAGTTCTTC.

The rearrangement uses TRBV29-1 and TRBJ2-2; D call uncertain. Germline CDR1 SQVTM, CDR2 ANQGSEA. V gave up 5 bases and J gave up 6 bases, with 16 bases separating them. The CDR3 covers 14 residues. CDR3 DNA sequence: TGCAGCGTTATTGATCGGTCTGCTGCCGGGGAGCTGTTTTTT. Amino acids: CSVIDRSAAGELFF.

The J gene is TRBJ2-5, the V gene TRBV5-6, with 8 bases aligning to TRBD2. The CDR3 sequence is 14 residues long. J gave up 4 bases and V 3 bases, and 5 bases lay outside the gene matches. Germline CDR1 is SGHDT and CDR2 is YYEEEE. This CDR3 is CASSSRAGAETQYF. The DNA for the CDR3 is TGTGCCAGCAGCTCAAGAGCGGGAGCAGAGACCCAGTACTTC. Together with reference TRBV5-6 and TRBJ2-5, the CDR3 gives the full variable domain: DAGVTQSPTHLIKTRGQQVTLRCSPKSGHDTVSWYQQALGQGPQFIFQYYEEEERQRGNFPDRFSGHQFPNYSSELNVNALLLGDSALYLCASSSRAGAETQYFGPGTRLLVL.

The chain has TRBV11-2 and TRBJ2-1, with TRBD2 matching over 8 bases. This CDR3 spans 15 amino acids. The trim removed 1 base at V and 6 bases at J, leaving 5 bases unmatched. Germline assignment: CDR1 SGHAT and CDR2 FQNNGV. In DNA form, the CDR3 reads TGTGCCAGCAGCTTAGTCGGGACTAGTACCAATGAGCAGTTCTTC. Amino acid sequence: CASSLVGTSTNEQFF.

The CDR3: CASSSGGAKETQYF. In DNA, the CDR3 is TGCGCCAGCAGCTCCGGGGGGGCTAAAGAGACCCAGTACTTC. This chain joins TRBV5-1 and TRBJ2-5; 8 nucleotides match TRBD2. After removal of 3 bases from V and 3 bases from J, the junction contained 4 bases not matched to a gene. Germline V gives CDR1 SGHRS, CDR2 YFSETQ. CDR3 length equals 14 residues.

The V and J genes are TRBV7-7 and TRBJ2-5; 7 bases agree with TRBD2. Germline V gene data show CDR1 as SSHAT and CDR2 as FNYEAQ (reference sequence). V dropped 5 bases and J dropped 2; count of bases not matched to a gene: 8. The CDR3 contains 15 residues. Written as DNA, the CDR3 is TGTGCCAGCAGCGGGGAGCGGGGAAAGCAAGAGACCCAGTACTTC. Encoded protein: CASSGERGKQETQYF.

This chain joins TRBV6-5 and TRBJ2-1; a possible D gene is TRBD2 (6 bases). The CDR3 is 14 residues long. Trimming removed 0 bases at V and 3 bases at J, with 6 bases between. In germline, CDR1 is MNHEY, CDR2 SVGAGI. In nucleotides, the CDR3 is TGTGCCAGCAGTTACTCGGGGGGCTACAATGAGCAGTTCTTC. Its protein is CASSYSGGYNEQFF.

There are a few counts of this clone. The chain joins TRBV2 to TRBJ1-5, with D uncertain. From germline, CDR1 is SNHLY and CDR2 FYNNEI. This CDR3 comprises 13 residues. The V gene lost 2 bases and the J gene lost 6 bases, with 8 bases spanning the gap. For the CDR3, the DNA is TGTGCCAGCAGTGAAATTGCGGTTCAGCCCCAGCATTTT. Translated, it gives CASSEIAVQPQHF.

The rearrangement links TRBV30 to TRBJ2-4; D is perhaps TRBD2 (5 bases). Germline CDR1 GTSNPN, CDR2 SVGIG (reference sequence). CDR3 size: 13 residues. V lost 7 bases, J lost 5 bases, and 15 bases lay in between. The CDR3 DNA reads TGTGCCTCGGACGGGATGTTGCAAAACATTCAGTACTTC. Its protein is CASDGMLQNIQYF.

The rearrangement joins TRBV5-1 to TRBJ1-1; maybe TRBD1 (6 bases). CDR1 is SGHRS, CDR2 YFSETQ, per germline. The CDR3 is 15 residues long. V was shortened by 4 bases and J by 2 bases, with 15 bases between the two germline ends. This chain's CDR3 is CASSPQGRGNTEAFF. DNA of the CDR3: TGCGCCAGCAGCCCTCAGGGGCGCGGAAACACTGAAGCTTTCTTT.

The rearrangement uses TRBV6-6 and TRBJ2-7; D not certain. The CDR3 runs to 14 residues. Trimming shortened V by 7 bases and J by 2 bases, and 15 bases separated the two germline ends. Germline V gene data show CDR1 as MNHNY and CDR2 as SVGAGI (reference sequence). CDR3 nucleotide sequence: TGTGCCAGCACCCTAGAAAAGAGACCCTACGAGCAGTACTTC. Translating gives CASTLEKRPYEQYF.

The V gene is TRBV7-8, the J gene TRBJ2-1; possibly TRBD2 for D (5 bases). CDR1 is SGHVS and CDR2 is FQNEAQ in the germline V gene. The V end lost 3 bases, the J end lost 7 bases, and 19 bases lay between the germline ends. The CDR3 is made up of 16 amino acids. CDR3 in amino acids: CASSFPEGSMTNEQFF. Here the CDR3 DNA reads TGTGCCAGCAGCTTCCCAGAGGGCTCAATGACGAATGAGCAGTTCTTC.

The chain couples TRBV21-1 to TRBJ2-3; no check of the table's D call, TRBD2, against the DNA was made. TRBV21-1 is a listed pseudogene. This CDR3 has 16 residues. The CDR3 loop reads CASSKVWDLCTDTQYF. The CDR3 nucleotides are TGTGCCAGCAGCAAAGTATGGGACTTATGCACAGATACGCAGTATTTT.

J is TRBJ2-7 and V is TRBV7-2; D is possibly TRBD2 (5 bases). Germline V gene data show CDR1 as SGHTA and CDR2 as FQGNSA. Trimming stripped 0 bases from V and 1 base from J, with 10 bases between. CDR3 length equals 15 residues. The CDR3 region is CASSLASGPSYEQYF. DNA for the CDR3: TGTGCCAGCAGCTTAGCGAGCGGTCCATCCTACGAGCAGTACTTC. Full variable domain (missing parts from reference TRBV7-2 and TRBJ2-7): GAGVSQSPSNKVTEKGKDVELRCDPISGHTALYWYRQSLGQGLEFLIYFQGNSAPDKSGLPSDRFSAERTGGSVSTLTIQRTQQEDSAVYLCASSLASGPSYEQYFGPGTRLTVT.

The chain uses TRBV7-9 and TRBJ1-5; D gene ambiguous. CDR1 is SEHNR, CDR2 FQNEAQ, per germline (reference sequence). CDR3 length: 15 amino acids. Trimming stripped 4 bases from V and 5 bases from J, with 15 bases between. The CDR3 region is CASSYSGVRDQPQHF. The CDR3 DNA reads TGTGCCAGCAGCTATAGCGGGGTTCGTGATCAGCCCCAGCATTTT.

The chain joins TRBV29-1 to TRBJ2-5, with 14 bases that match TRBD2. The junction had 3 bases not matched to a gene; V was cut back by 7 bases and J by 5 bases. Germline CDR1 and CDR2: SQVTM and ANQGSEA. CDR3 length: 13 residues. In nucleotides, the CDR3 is TGCAGCGCGACTAGCGGGGGGGCCGAGACCCAGTACTTC. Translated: CSATSGGAETQYF.

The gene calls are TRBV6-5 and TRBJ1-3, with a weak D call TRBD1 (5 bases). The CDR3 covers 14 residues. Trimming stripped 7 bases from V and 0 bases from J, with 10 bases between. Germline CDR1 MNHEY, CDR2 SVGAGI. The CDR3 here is CASKDSSSGNTIYF. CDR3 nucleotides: TGTGCCAGCAAAGACAGCAGCTCTGGAAACACCATATATTTT.